The sequence of this T cell receptor (beta chain) was determined in a study of T-cell memory formation after mild COVID-19. Barcoded TCR alpha and TCR beta cDNA libraries with UMIs came from 5'RACE using constant-segment primers. MiXCR was run by TCRdb on the 5' RACE reads, yielding one entry per CDR3 protein. Counted here are about 470,000 distinct CDR3 sequences, around 25% occurring once; the ten biggest clones make up about an eighth. This clonotype was seen more than once but under ten times. The antigen remains unidentified. General observations from the study: Pre-infection memory harbored some responding clones, suggesting cross-reactive memory joined.

V lost 4 bases to trimming and J lost 2 bases, with 5 bases between them. CDR3 size: 12 residues. Looked up from germline, CDR1 is LNHDA and CDR2 is SQIVND (reference sequence). The rearrangement uses TRBV19 and TRBJ1-1; D is ambiguous. The sequence came from an adult woman who had mild COVID-19 (a few samples of this study predate the infection). Cell type and time point are not known. Sequencing used PBMCs or a T cell subset sorted from them (not recorded which). This CDR3 reads CASSTANTEAFF. CDR3 coding DNA: TGTGCCAGTAGTACCGCCAACACTGAAGCTTTCTTT.